This is a list of T cell receptor beta chains from one sample in a study of blood T cell repertoires in COVID-19. Using immunoSEQ multiplex PCR, the repertoire was profiled, and TCRdb retains in-frame clones only, with some absent. The repertoire includes some 200,000 clones, approximately 89% of them detected once, and roughly 8.2% sits in the top ten. The sequenced sample was peripheral blood. These receptor sequences come from a woman aged 55 to 70 with acute or convalescent COVID-19. The CDR3 runs from the conserved cysteine through the conserved F or W. D genes are given only for firm matches. Clone size, where shown, is once, few, many, or a class for clones that have expanded.

J gene: TRBJ1-2
D gene: NA
V gene: TRBV18
clone size: NA
CDR3 DNA: TGTGCCAGCTCCATGCGGGCCGACGTAGACGGCTACACCTTC
CDR3 protein: CASSMRADVDGYTF

J gene: TRBJ1-1
D gene: NA
V gene: TRBV3-1/TRBV3-2
clone size: NA
CDR3 DNA: TGTGCCAGCAGCCAAGATCTGCCAGGGGCTGCTGAAGCTTTCTTT
CDR3 protein: CASSQDLPGAAEAFF

J gene: TRBJ2-1
D gene: TRBD2
V gene: TRBV6-5
clone size: NA
CDR3 DNA: TGTGCCAGCAGTCAGACTAGCGGGGTCCACAATGAGCAGTTCTTC
CDR3 protein: CASSQTSGVHNEQFF

J gene: TRBJ1-1
D gene: NA
V gene: TRBV7-3
clone size: NA
CDR3 DNA: TGTGCCAGCAGCTTAAATAGTGACACTGAAGCTTTCTTT
CDR3 protein: CASSLNSDTEAFF

J gene: TRBJ2-3
D gene: NA
V gene: TRBV12-5
clone size: NA
CDR3 DNA: TGTGCTAGTGGTTTGCCATGGCGGGAACGCACAGATACGCAGTATTTT
CDR3 protein: CASGLPWRERTDTQYF

J gene: TRBJ2-3
D gene: NA
V gene: TRBV25-1
clone size: NA
CDR3 DNA: TGTGCCAGCAGTGACGTGACTACAAGCACAGATACGCAGTATTTT
CDR3 protein: CASSDVTTSTDTQYF

J gene: TRBJ2-3
D gene: NA
V gene: TRBV19
clone size: NA
CDR3 DNA: TGTGCCAGTAGTGATCTAGGGGGCACAGATACGCAGTATTTT
CDR3 protein: CASSDLGGTDTQYF

J gene: TRBJ1-1
D gene: NA
V gene: TRBV2
clone size: NA
CDR3 DNA: TGTGCCAGCAGAAAAACATTGAACACTGAAGCTTTCTTT
CDR3 protein: CASRKTLNTEAFF

J gene: TRBJ1-3
D gene: NA
V gene: TRBV4-1
clone size: few
CDR3 DNA: TGCGCCAGCAGCCAAGGAAAACAGCTCCTCTCTGGAAACACCATATATTTT
CDR3 protein: CASSQGKQLLSGNTIYF

J gene: TRBJ2-5
D gene: NA
V gene: TRBV5-1
clone size: NA
CDR3 DNA: TGCGCCAGCAGCTTGGTCCGAGAGACCCAGTACTTC
CDR3 protein: CASSLVRETQYF

J gene: TRBJ2-1
D gene: TRBD2
V gene: TRBV5-1
clone size: NA
CDR3 DNA: TGCGCCAGCAGCTGGCCTAGCGGGACTAGCGGGAGAAGATCCTACAATGAGCAGTTCTTC
CDR3 protein: CASSWPSGTSGRRSYNEQFF

J gene: TRBJ2-1
D gene: NA
V gene: TRBV5-1
clone size: NA
CDR3 DNA: TGCGCCAGCAGGGCGGTGAGTTACTGGGATGAGCAGTTCTTC
CDR3 protein: CASRAVSYWDEQFF

J gene: TRBJ2-1
D gene: TRBD2
V gene: TRBV11-2
clone size: NA
CDR3 DNA: TGTGCCAGCAGCTTATCTAGCGGGAGCTCCTACAATGAGCAGTTCTTC
CDR3 protein: CASSLSSGSSYNEQFF

J gene: TRBJ2-3
D gene: NA
V gene: TRBV3-1/TRBV3-2
clone size: NA
CDR3 DNA: TGTGCCAGCAGCCAAGATCCACCGGGGGTAGGGACAGATACGCAGTATTTT
CDR3 protein: CASSQDPPGVGTDTQYF

J gene: TRBJ2-1
D gene: NA
V gene: TRBV28
clone size: NA
CDR3 DNA: TGTGCCAGCACGGTACAGGGATCCTACAATGAGCAGTTCTTC
CDR3 protein: CASTVQGSYNEQFF

J gene: TRBJ1-2
D gene: NA
V gene: TRBV21-1
clone size: NA
CDR3 DNA: TGTGCCAGCAGCAAAGCCCCGATGGCCCTTTCCGGCTACACCTTC
CDR3 protein: CASSKAPMALSGYTF

J gene: TRBJ2-1
D gene: TRBD2
V gene: TRBV5-1
clone size: NA
CDR3 DNA: TGCGCCAGCAGCTTGAGGGAGGGCAGGAGGAATGAGCAGTTCTTC
CDR3 protein: CASSLREGRRNEQFF

J gene: TRBJ1-2
D gene: NA
V gene: TRBV2
clone size: NA
CDR3 DNA: TGTGCCAGCAGTGTGGGCAGCTATGGCTACACCTTC
CDR3 protein: CASSVGSYGYTF

J gene: TRBJ1-2
D gene: TRBD1
V gene: TRBV18
clone size: NA
CDR3 DNA: TGTGCCAGCTCACCCGGGGGACAGGACTATGGCTACACCTTC
CDR3 protein: CASSPGGQDYGYTF

J gene: TRBJ2-3
D gene: TRBD2
V gene: TRBV3-1/TRBV3-2
clone size: NA
CDR3 DNA: TGTGCCAGCAGCCCCTGGAGCGGGGCAGATACGCAGTATTTT
CDR3 protein: CASSPWSGADTQYF

J gene: TRBJ1-2
D gene: NA
V gene: TRBV2
clone size: once
CDR3 DNA: TGTGCCAGCAGTGCGACGGGAGGTTTCTATGGCTACACCTTC
CDR3 protein: CASSATGGFYGYTF

J gene: TRBJ1-4
D gene: NA
V gene: TRBV19
clone size: NA
CDR3 DNA: TGTGCCAGTAGTATCGGCATGTCGGGGGAAAAACTGTTTTTT
CDR3 protein: CASSIGMSGEKLFF

J gene: TRBJ2-3
D gene: NA
V gene: TRBV3-1/TRBV3-2
clone size: NA
CDR3 DNA: TGTGCCAGCAGCCAAGAGGTGGCCTTAACAGATACGCAGTATTTT
CDR3 protein: CASSQEVALTDTQYF

J gene: TRBJ2-3
D gene: NA
V gene: TRBV10-3
clone size: NA
CDR3 DNA: TGTGCCATCCCGGGGGAGAAGGGCACAGATACGCAGTATTTT
CDR3 protein: CAIPGEKGTDTQYF

J gene: TRBJ1-2
D gene: TRBD1
V gene: TRBV19
clone size: NA
CDR3 DNA: TGTGCCAGTAGTGCACTTACAGGGGGAGAGGGAGGCTACACCTTC
CDR3 protein: CASSALTGGEGGYTF

J gene: TRBJ2-1
D gene: TRBD1
V gene: TRBV7-2
clone size: once
CDR3 DNA: TGTGCCAGCAGCCCCCGGACAGGAGGCAATGAGCAGTTCTTC
CDR3 protein: CASSPRTGGNEQFF